This entry lists 12 T cell receptor beta chains sequenced from one sample in a study of cytomegalovirus exposure and HLA in healthy donors. The PCR made use of 60 Vbeta and 13 Jbeta primers. Clones were read by immunoSEQ multiplex PCR, and TCRdb kept only the in-frame ones, dropping some. The table has 95,000 to 150,000 clones, 66% seen once. The sequencing input was PBMCs. The receptors come from a man between 18 and 35 years old in good health and CMV-seronegative.

This chain links TRBV23-1 with TRBJ1-1; D not certain. TRBV23-1 carries the ORF label, with uncertain function. This CDR3 comprises 14 residues. The V end lost 3 bases, the J end lost 4 bases, and 12 bases lay between the germline ends. The CDR3 here is CASSQSRVGTEAFF. The CDR3 coding sequence is TGCGCCAGCAGTCAGTCGAGGGTAGGCACTGAAGCTTTCTTT.

V and J are TRBV25-1 and TRBJ2-7; 11 nucleotides line up with TRBD2. Germline V gives CDR1 MGHDK, CDR2 SYGVNS. The J segment lost 3 bases and the V segment lost 2 bases, leaving 3 bases of the junction unmatched. This CDR3 is built from 15 residues. The DNA for the CDR3 is TGTGCCAGCAGTGAACTTAGCGGGAGGGTCTACGAGCAGTACTTC. This codes for CASSELSGRVYEQYF.

The chain recombines TRBV5-7 with TRBJ2-6; TRBD1 matches at 10 bases. TRBV5-7 is recorded as an ORF, its role being uncertain. CDR3 length: 17 residues. V lost 4 bases, J lost 3 bases, and 7 bases stayed unmatched. DNA for the CDR3: TGTGCCAGCAGCCTGGGACAGGGGAACTTTGGGGCCAACGTCCTGACTTTC. Amino acid sequence: CASSLGQGNFGANVLTF.

The genes are TRBV5-6 and TRBJ1-5; D may be TRBD1 (5 bases). Per germline, CDR1 SGHDT and CDR2 YYEEEE. The germline V and J ends were trimmed by 6 bases and 1 base, with 23 bases remaining between them. This CDR3 region has 18 residues. CDR3 in DNA: TGTGCCAGCAAAACAGGCCCCGTGGCACAGGCCAGCAATCAGCCCCAGCATTTT. This codes for CASKTGPVAQASNQPQHF.

This sequence joins TRBV7-2 and TRBJ1-1; the D is unclear. This CDR3 region has 15 residues. Trimming removed 5 bases from V and 7 bases from J, with 20 bases in between. Germline CDR1 and CDR2: SGHTA and FQGNSA. The CDR3: CASSAAHQIRIEAFF. CDR3 coding DNA: TGTGCCAGCAGCGCCGCCCACCAAATCAGGATTGAAGCTTTCTTT.

This clone was counted only a few times. CDR3 loop: CASSGQGTGNTIYF. In DNA form, the CDR3 reads TGTGCCAGCAGTGGACAGGGAACTGGAAACACCATATATTTT. The chain couples TRBV6-5 to TRBJ1-3; 8 bases agree with TRBD1. CDR3 length equals 14 residues. Germline CDR1 reads MNHEY; CDR2 reads SVGAGI. After removal of 5 bases from V and 2 bases from J, the junction contained 2 bases not matched to a gene.

The chain links TRBV7-2 to TRBJ1-1; D is perhaps TRBD1 (5 bases). There are 14 residues in the CDR3. Trimming cost V 2 bases and J 4 bases, with 11 bases left between them. Germline CDR1 SGHTA, CDR2 FQGNSA. CDR3 amino acids: CASSLIGTSTEAFF. The CDR3 DNA sequence: TGTGCCAGCAGCTTAATTGGGACTTCCACTGAAGCTTTCTTT.

The chain couples TRBV5-1 to TRBJ2-7; 12 nucleotides align to TRBD1. Germline loops: CDR1 SGHRS, CDR2 YFSETQ. V shed 4 bases and J 7 bases; nucleotides not matched to a gene: 15. The CDR3 has 17 amino acids. This CDR3 is CASSPDPGQGALDEQYF. Written as DNA, the CDR3 is TGCGCCAGCAGCCCCGACCCGGGACAGGGGGCGCTAGATGAGCAGTACTTC.

The chain links TRBV7-9 to TRBJ1-5, with 9 bases identical to TRBD1. From germline, CDR1 is SEHNR and CDR2 FQNEAQ (reference sequence). The V segment lost 4 bases and the J segment 6 bases; nucleotides outside the gene matches: 7. This CDR3 is 15 amino acids long. The CDR3 region is CASSSTTGGGQPQHF. DNA for the CDR3: TGTGCCAGCAGCTCAACGACAGGGGGAGGTCAGCCCCAGCATTTT.

This rearrangement joins TRBV28 to TRBJ1-4, with D perhaps TRBD1 (5 bases). CDR3 length: 15 residues. CDR1 and CDR2 (germline): MDHEN, SYDVKM. Trimming removed 5 bases at V and 8 bases at J, with 18 bases between. The CDR3 nucleotides read TGTGCCAGCAGTGGGGGGATGAGGGCAGTGGAAAAACTGTTTTTT. This codes for CASSGGMRAVEKLFF. The full variable domain, its missing parts supplied by reference TRBV28 and TRBJ1-4, is DVKVTQSSRYLVKRTGEKVFLECVQDMDHENMFWYRQDPGLGLRLIYFSYDVKMKEKGDIPEGYSVSREKKERFSLILESASTNQTSMYLCASSGGMRAVEKLFFGSGTQLSVL.

The chain employs TRBV5-1 and TRBJ2-7; D perhaps matches TRBD1 (6 bases). Trimming took 2 bases from V and 1 from J, leaving 10 bases between them. The CDR3 contains 14 residues. The V gene's germline CDR1 is SGHRS and CDR2 YFSETQ. CDR3 region: CASSFQGPSYEQYF. The CDR3 region has the DNA TGCGCCAGCAGCTTCCAGGGGCCTTCCTACGAGCAGTACTTC.

This clone came up a few times. The rearrangement joins TRBV6-6 to TRBJ1-1; D not certain. The CDR3 is made up of 11 amino acids. The germline V and J ends were trimmed by 6 bases and 10 bases, with 12 bases remaining between them. Germline loops: CDR1 MNHNY, CDR2 SVGAGI (reference sequence). The DNA of the CDR3 is TGTGCCAGCAGCCAAGCAAGTGGAGCTTTCTTT. Translating gives CASSQASGAFF.